The 9 T cell receptor beta chains below come from one sample, sequenced in a study of patients and donors after allogeneic stem cell transplantation. TCRdb used MiXCR to reprocess the RT-PCR reads, holding one entry per CDR3 protein. The table shows about a million distinct CDR3 sequences, with more than 15% occurring only once. The source material was blood, either unsorted or a sorted T cell fraction (not recorded which). These receptor sequences come from a human donor who was either an allogeneic HSCT recipient or a stem cell or donor lymphocyte infusion donor (not recorded which). It is not recorded whose cells these are; they may come from a transplant donor.

The rearrangement joins TRBV9 to TRBJ2-3; 9 bases line up with TRBD2. Per germline, CDR1 SGDLS and CDR2 YYNGEE. The CDR3 is 16 amino acids. The junction had 10 bases not matched to a gene; V was cut back by 4 bases and J by 4 bases. The DNA for the CDR3 is TGTGCCAGCAGCCGAGTAGCGGGAGTCGGGGCAGATACGCAGTATTTT. Translated: CASSRVAGVGADTQYF. Variable domain in full (rest from reference TRBV9 and TRBJ2-3): DSGVTQTPKHLITATGQRVTLRCSPRSGDLSVYWYQQSLDQGLQFLIQYYNGEERAKGNILERFSAQQFPDLHSELNLSSLELGDSALYFCASSRVAGVGADTQYFGPGTRLTVL.

The chain is built from TRBV10-3 and TRBJ2-3, with D hard to call. CDR1 is ENHRY, CDR2 SYGVKD, per germline. The CDR3 is 14 residues long. The V end was cut by 7 bases, the J end by 3 bases, with 14 bases between. CDR3 nucleotides: TGTGCCATCACCACCCCCGGAAGGACAGATACGCAGTATTTT. Translating it yields CAITTPGRTDTQYF.

This clonotype was counted a few times. The genes are TRBV12-3 or TRBV12-4 and TRBJ2-7; 7 bases fit TRBD1. The V and J ends lost 6 bases and 2 bases, in that order; junction bases with no gene match: 4. This CDR3 is built from 13 residues. CDR3 loop: CASSWQGAYEQYF. The CDR3 nucleotides read TGTGCCAGCAGCTGGCAGGGGGCCTACGAGCAGTACTTC.

This clonotype was found many times. The chain uses TRBV20-1 and TRBJ1-1; D gene uncertain. The CDR3 runs 12 residues. Germline CDR1 and CDR2: DFQATT and SNEGSKA (reference sequence). Deletions cut 4 bases from V and 4 bases from J, with 10 bases between. This CDR3 is CSATVRGTEAFF. CDR3 in DNA: TGCAGTGCTACTGTTCGGGGCACTGAAGCTTTCTTT.

This clonotype was counted a few times. V and J are TRBV5-1 and TRBJ2-1; D ambiguous. The germline CDR1 and CDR2 sequences are SGHRS and YFSETQ. The CDR3 runs to 17 residues. V gave up 2 bases and J gave up 1 base, with 16 bases separating them. The CDR3 protein is CASSFLPRTKSYNEQFF. In nucleotides, the CDR3 is TGCGCCAGCAGCTTTCTTCCTAGAACGAAATCCTACAATGAGCAGTTCTTC.

The gene calls are TRBV5-6 and TRBJ1-1; D is possibly TRBD1 (5 bases). CDR3 length: 15 amino acids. V lost 0 bases, J lost 0 bases, and 9 bases lay in between. Germline CDR1 reads SGHDT; CDR2 reads YYEEEE. The CDR3 DNA reads TGTGCCAGCAGCTTGGATACAGGAATGAACACTGAAGCTTTCTTT. Translation gives CASSLDTGMNTEAFF.

The table lists this clonotype with a few counts. One junction end disagrees with the germline gene, perhaps due to a read error. The chain is built from TRBV12-3 or TRBV12-4 and TRBJ1-5; the match to TRBD1 covers 8 bases. CDR3 length: 14 residues. CDR3 region: CASSFNLQGGPRNF. CDR3 sequence (DNA): TGTGCCAGCAGTTTTAATTTACAGGGGGGCCCCCGGAATTTT.

The table lists this clonotype with a few counts. The rearrangement joins TRBV12-3 or TRBV12-4 to TRBJ2-3; D is ambiguous. Trimming removed 6 bases at V and 2 bases at J, with 15 bases between. CDR3 length: 15 amino acids. The CDR3 protein is CASRTPRPNTDTQYF. The CDR3 DNA reads as TGTGCCAGCAGAACCCCCAGGCCAAACACAGATACGCAGTATTTT.

This clonotype has more than one count but fewer than ten. This rearrangement joins TRBV11-2 to TRBJ2-1; D is tentatively TRBD1 or TRBD2 (5 bases each). V was clipped by 2 bases and J by 0 bases, with 17 bases between them. The CDR3 contains 18 residues. Germline values: CDR1 SGHAT, CDR2 FQNNGV. The chain's CDR3 is CASSLRIRGPDSYNEQFF. For the CDR3, the DNA is TGTGCCAGCAGCTTAAGGATACGGGGACCCGACTCCTACAATGAGCAGTTCTTC.